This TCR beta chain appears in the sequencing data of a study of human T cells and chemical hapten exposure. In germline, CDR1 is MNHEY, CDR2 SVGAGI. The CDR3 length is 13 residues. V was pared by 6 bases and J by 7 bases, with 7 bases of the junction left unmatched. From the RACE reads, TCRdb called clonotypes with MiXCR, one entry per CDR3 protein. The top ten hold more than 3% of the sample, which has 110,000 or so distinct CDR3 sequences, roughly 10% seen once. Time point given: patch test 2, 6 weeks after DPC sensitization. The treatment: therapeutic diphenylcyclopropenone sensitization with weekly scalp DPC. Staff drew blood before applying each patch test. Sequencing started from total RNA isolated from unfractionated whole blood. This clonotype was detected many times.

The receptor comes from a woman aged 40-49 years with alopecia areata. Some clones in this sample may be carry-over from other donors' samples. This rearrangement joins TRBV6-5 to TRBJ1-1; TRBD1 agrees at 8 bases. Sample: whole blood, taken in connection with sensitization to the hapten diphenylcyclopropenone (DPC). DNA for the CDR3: TGTGCCAGCAGCAGGACAGGGAAGGGTGAAGCTTTCTTT. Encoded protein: CASSRTGKGEAFF.